This T cell receptor beta chain was sequenced for a study of metastatic and nonmetastatic thyroid tumors. The CDR3 is 15 residues long. Losses at the gene ends were 3 bases for V and 3 bases for J; bases not matched to a gene: 6. Germline V gives CDR1 LNHDA, CDR2 SQIVND (reference sequence). MiXCR was used by TCRdb to re-call the PCR reads. The sample consists of about 28,000 clones, approximately 22% of them appearing once. Each patient went into thyroid surgery without having received any treatment. Sequenced material: blood. The sequence came from a female donor with papillary thyroid cancer or a benign thyroid nodule (not recorded which). Some clones in this sample may be carry-over from other donors' samples. J is TRBJ2-7 and V is TRBV19; 9 bases line up with TRBD1. The CDR3 protein is CASSIRDRVGYEQYF. The CDR3 DNA reads TGTGCCAGTAGTATCCGGGACAGGGTCGGCTACGAGCAGTACTTC.